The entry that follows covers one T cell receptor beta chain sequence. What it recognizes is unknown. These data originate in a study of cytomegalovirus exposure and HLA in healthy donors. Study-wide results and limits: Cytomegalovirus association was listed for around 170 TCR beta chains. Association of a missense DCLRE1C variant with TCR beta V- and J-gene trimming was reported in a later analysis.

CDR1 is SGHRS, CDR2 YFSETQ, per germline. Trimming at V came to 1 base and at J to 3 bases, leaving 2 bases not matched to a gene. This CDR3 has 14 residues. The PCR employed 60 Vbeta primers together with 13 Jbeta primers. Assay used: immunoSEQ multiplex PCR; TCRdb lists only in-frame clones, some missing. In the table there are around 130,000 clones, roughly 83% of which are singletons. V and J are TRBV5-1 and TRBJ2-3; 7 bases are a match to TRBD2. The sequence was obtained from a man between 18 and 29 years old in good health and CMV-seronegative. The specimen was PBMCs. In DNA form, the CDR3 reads TGCGCCAGCAGCTTGCTAGCGGTGACAGATACGCAGTATTTT. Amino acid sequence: CASSLLAVTDTQYF.